This T cell receptor beta chain was retrieved from a study of T cell changes during pregnancy in multiple sclerosis. This CDR3 comprises 12 residues. In germline, CDR1 is SGHNT, CDR2 YYREEE (reference sequence). The V end lost 4 bases, the J end lost 4 bases, and 7 bases lay between the germline ends. Repertoires were generated with immunoSEQ multiplex PCR, while TCRdb's copy carries only in-frame clones and drops some. The data contain some 74,000 clones, 92% of them singletons. This clone appeared once. This sequence originates from a female donor in good health, enrolled as a control in a pregnancy study. The gene calls are TRBV5-4 and TRBJ2-3, with D unclear. The sample here was peripheral blood, taken after pregnancy. In DNA form, the CDR3 reads TGTGCCAGCAGCACCCAGGCAGATACGCAGTATTTT. Translating it yields CASSTQADTQYF.